The 32 T cell receptor beta chains below come from one sample, sequenced in a study of OX40 agonist ivuxolimab in advanced cancers. The method was the immunoSEQ multiplex PCR assay. TCRdb took over this immuneACCESS table, retaining in-frame rearrangements with V and J assigned. Such tables are incomplete; in checked studies, under half of the missing clones stem from an unresolved V gene, and the remainder is unexplained. This sample holds about 46,000 clones; approximately 80% were observed only once. Approximately 2% of the sample lies in the top ten. This specimen was CD4+ or CD8+ T cells sorted from blood, taken in a trial of the OX40 agonist ivuxolimab. Source of these receptors: an adult with an advanced solid tumor such as melanoma, head and neck, liver or kidney cancer.

The chain combines TRBV14 with TRBJ2-7; possibly TRBD1 or TRBD2 for D (7 bases each). Trimming cost V 2 bases and J 3 bases, with 14 bases left between them. This CDR3 has 15 residues. Germline CDR1 reads SGHDN; CDR2 reads FVKESK. CDR3 nucleotides: TGTGCCAGCAGCCAACCAGGGGGGGGTAACTACGAGCAGTACTTC. The encoded protein is CASSQPGGGNYEQYF.

This sequence joins TRBV5-1 and TRBJ1-3, with 7 bases aligning to TRBD1. V lost 4 bases, J lost 0 bases, and 7 bases stayed unmatched. The CDR3 sequence is 16 residues long. Looked up from germline, CDR1 is SGHRS and CDR2 is YFSETQ. CDR3 sequence (DNA): TGCGCCAGCAGCCCTATACAGGGGAGCTCTGGAAACACCATATATTTT. Its translation is CASSPIQGSSGNTIYF. Looking up the rest from reference TRBV5-1 and TRBJ1-3 gives the full variable domain: KAGVTQTPRYLIKTRGQQVTLSCSPISGHRSVSWYQQTPGQGLQFLFEYFSETQRNKGNFPGRFSGRQFSNSRSEMNVSTLELGDSALYLCASSPIQGSSGNTIYFGEGSWLTVV.

V is TRBV6-6 and J is TRBJ2-1, with 10 bases aligning to TRBD2. The length of the CDR3 is 15 residues. Germline lookup yields CDR1 MNHNY and CDR2 SVGAGI (reference sequence). V was clipped by 7 bases and J by 5 bases; unmatched bases: 8. The CDR3 sequence is CASTRKRGGHNEQFF. CDR3 DNA sequence: TGTGCCAGCACCCGCAAGCGGGGGGGACACAATGAGCAGTTCTTC.

The V gene is TRBV6-4, the J gene TRBJ2-7; 8 bases are shared with TRBD1. Trimming took 6 bases from V and 6 from J; bases not matched to a gene: 10. The germline V gene encodes CDR1 MRHNA and CDR2 SNTAGT. The CDR3 length is 14 residues. CDR3 loop: CASSEIGDRSEQYF. CDR3 bases: TGTGCCAGCAGCGAGATAGGGGACAGGAGCGAGCAGTACTTC.

This sequence joins TRBV7-9 and TRBJ2-3; 9 bases agree with TRBD1. Losses at the gene ends were 4 bases for V and 8 bases for J; bases not matched to a gene: 10. CDR1 is SEHNR and CDR2 is FQNEAQ in the germline V gene (reference sequence). The length of the CDR3 is 15 residues. In DNA, the CDR3 is TGTGCCAGCAGCTGGGGACAGGGCCAATATGGTACGCAGTATTTT. Residues: CASSWGQGQYGTQYF.

This chain links TRBV7-2 with TRBJ2-7, with unresolved D. Germline assignment: CDR1 SGHTA and CDR2 FQGNSA. This CDR3 spans 12 amino acids. V lost 3 bases and J lost 4, with 7 bases in between. CDR3 region: CASSLGKYEQYF. Written as DNA, the CDR3 is TGTGCCAGCAGCTTGGGGAAATACGAGCAGTACTTC.

V is TRBV9 and J is TRBJ2-7; weak D call: TRBD1 (5 bases). The ends were cut back, 0 bases at V and 1 base at J, with 14 bases in the middle. The CDR3 sequence is 16 residues long. Germline-derived CDR1 and CDR2 are SGDLS and YYNGEE. Here the CDR3 DNA reads TGTGCCAGCAGCGTAGGTGGAGCAGGGTTATCCTACGAGCAGTACTTC. Protein: CASSVGGAGLSYEQYF.

This clone was picked up a small number of times. The rearrangement joins TRBV27 to TRBJ2-5; the D is unclear. The germline CDR1 and CDR2 sequences are MNHEY and SMNVEV (reference sequence). With 3 bases removed from V and 2 bases from J, the gap between germline ends came to 10 bases. CDR3 size: 14 residues. The CDR3 DNA sequence: TGTGCCAGCAGTTTTTATAACAGTCAAGAGACCCAGTACTTC. Protein: CASSFYNSQETQYF.

This clone has a handful of counts. This chain connects TRBV4-1 to TRBJ1-2; 7 nucleotides align to TRBD1. The CDR3 is 15 residues long. V shed 2 bases and J 3 bases; nucleotides not matched to a gene: 6. In germline, CDR1 is MGHRA, CDR2 YSYEKL. Here the CDR3 reads CASSQPTGADYGYTF. The DNA for the CDR3 is TGCGCCAGCAGCCAACCAACAGGGGCGGACTATGGCTACACCTTC.

This sequence joins TRBV5-1 and TRBJ2-7, with a possible D match to TRBD1 (6 bases). V shed 0 bases and J shed 3 bases, with 19 bases lying between them. This CDR3 comprises 17 residues. Germline CDR1 and CDR2: SGHRS and YFSETQ. The CDR3: CASSLVPLQGSGYEQYF. CDR3 sequence (DNA): TGCGCCAGCAGCTTGGTGCCCCTACAGGGTTCAGGCTACGAGCAGTACTTC. The full variable domain, completed using reference TRBV5-1 and TRBJ2-7, is KAGVTQTPRYLIKTRGQQVTLSCSPISGHRSVSWYQQTPGQGLQFLFEYFSETQRNKGNFPGRFSGRQFSNSRSEMNVSTLELGDSALYLCASSLVPLQGSGYEQYFGPGTRLTVT.

The chain is built from TRBV19 and TRBJ2-1; 14 bases are a match to TRBD2. Per germline, CDR1 LNHDA and CDR2 SQIVND (reference sequence). Trimming removed 6 bases from V and 2 bases from J; junction bases left unmatched: 6. This CDR3 region has 17 residues. CDR3 in DNA: TGTGCCAGTAGAGGACTAGCGGGGGGCACGACCTACAATGAGCAGTTCTTC. Its protein product is CASRGLAGGTTYNEQFF.

V gene TRBV4-3 combines with J gene TRBJ1-2; the D gene is possibly TRBD1 (5 bases). Germline CDR1 LGHNA, CDR2 YSLEER. The V end was cut by 0 bases, the J end by 6 bases, with 14 bases between. CDR3 length: 15 residues. The CDR3 loop is CASSQDGTTSDGYTF. In nucleotides, the CDR3 is TGCGCCAGCAGCCAAGATGGGACTACATCCGATGGCTACACCTTC.

This clone appeared a single time. The chain joins TRBV4-3 to TRBJ1-2; 7 bases match TRBD1. Germline assignment: CDR1 LGHNA and CDR2 YSLEER. This CDR3 spans 17 amino acids. Losses at the gene ends were 4 bases for V and 0 bases for J; bases not matched to a gene: 11. The CDR3 nucleotides read TGCGCCAGCAGCCGGACCCTTGGACAGGCACCTAACTATGGCTACACCTTC. Translation: CASSRTLGQAPNYGYTF.

V usage is TRBV6-1 and J usage is TRBJ1-1, with TRBD1 matching over 9 bases. V shed 10 bases and J 4 bases; nucleotides not matched to a gene: 7. The germline V gene has CDR1 MNHNS and CDR2 SASEGT. CDR3 length: 13 residues. The CDR3 spells CATGQGLSTEAFF. The CDR3 DNA follows: TGTGCCACCGGACAGGGGTTAAGCACTGAAGCTTTCTTT.

A few counts support this clone. The chain uses TRBV18 and TRBJ2-1; 8 nucleotides line up with TRBD2. Germline V lookup: CDR1 KGHSH, CDR2 LQKENI. This CDR3 contains 16 residues. Germline trimming cut 1 base from V and 5 bases from J; bases unmatched to any gene: 7. The CDR3 DNA reads as TGTGCCAGCTCACCACTTTCGCGGGGGGACGACAATGAGCAGTTCTTC. As protein: CASSPLSRGDDNEQFF.

The chain uses TRBV6-5 and TRBJ1-6, with 7 bases identical to TRBD1. CDR1 is MNHEY and CDR2 is SVGAGI in the germline V gene. This CDR3 contains 14 residues. The V and J ends lost 6 bases and 7 bases, in that order; junction bases with no gene match: 6. The CDR3, as DNA: TGTGCCAGCAGGAAAGGGGGCCCAAATTCACCCCTCCACTTT. As protein: CASRKGGPNSPLHF.

The gene calls are TRBV9 and TRBJ2-6; 7 positions agree with TRBD1. The ends lost 4 bases at V and 4 bases at J; junction bases unmatched: 14. Per germline, CDR1 SGDLS and CDR2 YYNGEE. This CDR3 has 18 residues. CDR3 in DNA: TGTGCCAGCAGCCCCCGACAGGGTTCGGCGCTCGGGGCCAACGTCCTGACTTTC. This translates into CASSPRQGSALGANVLTF.

The chain uses TRBV2 and TRBJ2-5; tentative D call: TRBD1 (5 bases). Germline V gene lookup returns CDR1 SNHLY and CDR2 FYNNEI. There are 13 residues in the CDR3. With 4 bases removed from V and 1 base from J, the gap between germline ends came to 7 bases. The CDR3 sequence: CASSVGVQETQYF. CDR3 DNA: TGTGCCAGCAGTGTAGGGGTCCAAGAGACCCAGTACTTC.

The CDR3 protein is CSVEEIGYTQYF. For the CDR3, the DNA is TGCAGCGTTGAAGAAATAGGATATACGCAGTATTTT. The chain combines TRBV29-1 with TRBJ2-3; no clear D gene. The CDR3 sequence is 12 residues long. Per the germline V gene, CDR1 is SQVTM and CDR2 is ANQGSEA. Trimming took 0 bases from V and 7 from J, leaving 8 bases between them.

This clone showed up just once. This chain joins TRBV4-3 and TRBJ1-4; D gene ambiguous. With 1 base removed from V and 7 bases from J, the gap between germline ends came to 13 bases. Looked up from germline, CDR1 is LGHNA and CDR2 is YSLEER. CDR3 length equals 15 residues. The CDR3 DNA follows: TGCGCCAGCAGCCAAGTGGGCTCCCGGGGTGAAAAACTGTTTTTT. It specifies CASSQVGSRGEKLFF.

This clone was recorded a few times. This chain connects TRBV27 to TRBJ2-1; D remains unclear. In germline, CDR1 is MNHEY, CDR2 SMNVEV (reference sequence). The CDR3 is 16 amino acids. V lost 3 bases to trimming and J lost 5 bases, with 17 bases between them. CDR3 nucleotide sequence: TGTGCCAGCAGTTTTAGTCGAGCGACGAGGAACAATGAGCAGTTCTTC. This sequence encodes CASSFSRATRNNEQFF.

This clone has just one count. This rearrangement joins TRBV25-1 to TRBJ2-7, with D perhaps matching TRBD2 (5 bases). The CDR3 is made up of 13 amino acids. Trimming took off 2 bases at V and 2 bases at J, with 7 bases between the two ends. Per germline, CDR1 MGHDK and CDR2 SYGVNS. The CDR3: CASSEGGPYEQYF. CDR3 nucleotides: TGTGCCAGCAGTGAAGGAGGTCCCTACGAGCAGTACTTC.

This clone was detected a few times. This chain links TRBV7-2 with TRBJ2-3; 7 bases line up with TRBD2. CDR1 and CDR2 from the germline V gene are SGHTA and FQGNSA. CDR3 length equals 16 residues. The junction had 6 bases not matched to a gene; V was cut back by 1 base and J by 2 bases. The CDR3 nucleotides read TGTGCCAGCAGCTTAGGGGGACTACCTGTCACAGATACGCAGTATTTT. Translating it yields CASSLGGLPVTDTQYF.

The CDR3 protein is CTSSQDEGGQGSDTQYF. Written as DNA, the CDR3 is TGCACCAGCAGCCAAGATGAGGGGGGCCAGGGTTCGGATACGCAGTATTTT. The chain recombines TRBV1 with TRBJ2-3. TRBV1 is labeled a pseudogene. The CDR3 has 17 amino acids.

This sequence joins TRBV29-1 and TRBJ2-1; D uncertain. The CDR3 has 15 amino acids. Germline V CDR1 and CDR2: SQVTM, ANQGSEA. V lost 7 bases and J lost 3, with 19 bases in between. The CDR3 coding sequence is TGCAGCGCCCTGGTGTTTACGTTAATCTACAATGAGCAGTTCTTC. This translates into CSALVFTLIYNEQFF.

This clone was observed a few times. The chain joins TRBV10-2 to TRBJ1-6; D not resolved. The CDR3 consists of 13 residues. The V and J ends lost 7 bases and 14 bases respectively, with 18 bases between them. Germline-derived CDR1 and CDR2 are WSHSY and SAAADI. This CDR3 reads CASTGGRGRALHF. CDR3 in DNA: TGCGCCAGCACTGGAGGCCGAGGTAGAGCCCTCCACTTT.

V is TRBV10-2 and J is TRBJ1-5, with D tentatively TRBD1 (5 bases). Between the trimmed V and J ends, which lost 2 bases and 2 bases, there was a span of 7 bases. The CDR3 contains 14 residues. Germline assignment: CDR1 WSHSY and CDR2 SAAADI. CDR3 in amino acids: CASSEGGGNQPQHF. The CDR3 DNA sequence: TGCGCCAGCAGTGAGGGGGGAGGCAATCAGCCCCAGCATTTT.

This clone was picked up one time. The chain combines TRBV5-4 with TRBJ2-7; D is unclear. Trimming stripped 0 bases from V and 7 bases from J, with 11 bases between. The CDR3 is 13 residues long. Germline V gives CDR1 SGHNT, CDR2 YYREEE (reference sequence). The CDR3 here is CASSLDGGGEQYF. The CDR3 DNA reads TGTGCCAGCAGCTTGGATGGCGGTGGGGAGCAGTACTTC.

The chain carries TRBV5-6 and TRBJ1-2, with 7 bases fitting TRBD1. The CDR3 spans 14 residues. Germline CDR1 reads SGHDT; CDR2 reads YYEEEE. The trim removed 4 bases at V and 4 bases at J, leaving 7 bases unmatched. CDR3 residues: CASSPGQIFYGYTF. The CDR3 bases are TGTGCCAGCAGCCCGGGACAGATTTTCTATGGCTACACCTTC.

The chain couples TRBV13 to TRBJ2-5; 14 bases fit TRBD2. V lost 5 bases and J lost 6; bases outside the gene matches: 8. Germline V lookup: CDR1 PRHDT, CDR2 FYEKMQ (reference sequence). This CDR3 is built from 16 residues. Here the CDR3 reads CASSTRTSGGLKTQYF. The CDR3, as DNA: TGTGCCAGCAGCACCCGGACTAGCGGGGGGTTGAAGACCCAGTACTTC.

This clone has only a few counts. J is TRBJ1-2 and V is TRBV4-1; D remains unclear. The CDR3 totals 15 residues. V gave up 6 bases and J gave up 3 bases, with 17 bases separating them. Germline V gene data show CDR1 as MGHRA and CDR2 as YSYEKL. The CDR3 sequence is CASSSGYRLDYGYTF. The CDR3 bases are TGCGCCAGCAGTTCGGGGTACCGGCTGGACTATGGCTACACCTTC.

This clone was recorded a few times. The DNA of the CDR3 is TGTGCCTGGAGTGTCGCAGGGAGGGGGCTTACCGGGGAGCTGTTTTTT. Amino acid sequence: CAWSVAGRGLTGELFF. The chain uses TRBV30 and TRBJ2-2, with D tentatively TRBD1 or TRBD2 (7 bases each). Germline-derived CDR1 and CDR2 are GTSNPN and SVGIG (reference sequence). The CDR3 length is 16 residues. The ends were cut back, 0 bases at V and 5 bases at J, with 16 bases in the middle.